This TCR beta chain stems from a study of CD8 T cells in ankylosing spondylitis. Trimming left V 2 bases short and J 1 base short, with 5 bases between. Germline V gene lookup returns CDR1 KGHSH and CDR2 LQKENI. The CDR3 spans 13 residues. In TCRdb, the 5' RACE reads were re-called with MiXCR into one record per CDR3 protein. The sample has some 140,000 distinct CDR3 sequences, 8% to 9% seen once. Sequenced sample: synovial fluid, either unsorted or a sorted T cell fraction (not recorded which). The clonotype comes from a male donor with ankylosing spondylitis. V and J are TRBV18 and TRBJ1-1; D is unclear. The DNA for the CDR3 is TGTGCCAGCTCACCATTAGCGAACACTGAAGCTTTCTTT. It encodes CASSPLANTEAFF.